A single sample gave rise to the 9 T cell receptor beta chains below, sequenced in a study of shared clonotypes between healthy human individuals. Using immunoSEQ multiplex PCR, the repertoire was profiled, and TCRdb retains in-frame clones only, with some absent. The sample lists about 380,000 clones, 90% to 97% occurring once. The sample comprised memory CD8+ T cells sorted from blood. Stated subset: CD45RO+ cells pooled with CCR7-negative TemRA cells. These receptors were taken from a man aged 30 to 39 in good health.

The CDR3 protein is CASSFGQAYGYTF. The CDR3 nucleotides read TGTGCCAGCAGTTTCGGACAGGCTTATGGCTACACCTTC. The chain recombines TRBV2 with TRBJ1-2, with 7 bases identical to TRBD1. Losses at the gene ends were 5 bases for V and 5 bases for J; bases not matched to a gene: 5. Germline lookup yields CDR1 SNHLY and CDR2 FYNNEI. This CDR3 is built from 13 residues.

This clone appeared a single time. The CDR3 nucleotides read TGCGCCAGCAGCTTGGCCGGAGGGTTGGACCTCTACGAGCAGTACTTC. Protein: CASSLAGGLDLYEQYF. The rearrangement uses TRBV5-1 and TRBJ2-7; D possibly corresponds to TRBD2 (6 bases). The CDR3 is 16 amino acids. Germline assignment: CDR1 SGHRS and CDR2 YFSETQ. Trimming shortened V by 0 bases and J by 3 bases, and 16 bases separated the two germline ends.

This chain connects TRBV7-9 to TRBJ2-7; TRBD1 aligns across 10 bases. The CDR3 runs 14 residues. Germline V gene lookup returns CDR1 SEHNR and CDR2 FQNEAQ (reference sequence). V was pared by 5 bases and J by 5 bases, with 6 bases of the junction left unmatched. CDR3 amino acids: CASSQRQGADEQYF. CDR3 DNA sequence: TGTGCCAGCAGCCAACGACAGGGGGCCGACGAGCAGTACTTC. The variable domain in full, with the rest retrieved from reference TRBV7-9 and TRBJ2-7, is DTGVSQNPRHKITKRGQNVTFRCDPISEHNRLYWYRQTLGQGPEFLTYFQNEAQLEKSRLLSDRFSAERPKGSFSTLEIQRTEQGDSAMYLCASSQRQGADEQYFGPGTRLTVT.

The chain employs TRBV28 and TRBJ1-5; no definite D call. This CDR3 is built from 14 residues. Trimming pared 5 bases from V and 0 bases from J, leaving 8 bases between. Germline lookup yields CDR1 MDHEN and CDR2 SYDVKM. DNA for the CDR3: TGTGCCAGCAGTAGGGAGTATAGCAATCAGCCCCAGCATTTT. It translates to CASSREYSNQPQHF.

The chain combines TRBV11-2 with TRBJ1-5; D gene unclear. The CDR3 contains 15 residues. Trimming took off 1 base at V and 2 bases at J, with 9 bases between the two ends. The germline CDR1 and CDR2 sequences are SGHAT and FQNNGV. As DNA, the CDR3 is TGTGCCAGCAGCTTAGCGGGGTCTGGCAATCAGCCCCAGCATTTT. It yields the protein CASSLAGSGNQPQHF.

Note on this clone: This CDR3 fails to terminate in the conserved phenylalanine or tryptophan, so it likely reflects a read error. The chain uses TRBV11-3 and TRBJ2-7; D remains ambiguous. V gave up 1 base and J gave up 1 base, with 5 bases separating them. The germline gives CDR1 SGHNT, CDR2 YENEEA. This CDR3 is 13 amino acids long. The CDR3 sequence is CASSLGNSYEQYL. The CDR3 DNA is TGTGCCAGCAGCTTAGGGAATTCCTACGAGCAGTACCTC.

This sequence joins TRBV10-3 and TRBJ2-7, with 9 bases lining up with TRBD1. Trimming at V came to 7 bases and at J to 3 bases, leaving 1 base not matched to a gene. The CDR3 has 12 amino acids. Germline V CDR1 and CDR2: ENHRY, SYGVKD. The CDR3 loop is CAIKGQGYEQYF. The DNA for the CDR3 is TGTGCCATCAAGGGACAGGGCTACGAGCAGTACTTC.

This clone was picked up one time. The V and J genes are TRBV5-8 and TRBJ1-2; D might be TRBD1 (5 bases). Germline V lookup: CDR1 SGHTS, CDR2 YDEGEE. This CDR3 region has 15 residues. V gave up 0 bases and J gave up 1 base, with 10 bases separating them. The DNA of the CDR3 is TGTGCCAGCAGCTTGGGGGGACGGGATAACTATGGCTACACCTTC. It codes for CASSLGGRDNYGYTF.

V gene TRBV18 combines with J gene TRBJ2-5, with D unclear. This CDR3 has 15 residues. Between the trimmed V and J ends, which lost 6 bases and 2 bases, there was a span of 16 bases. Germline assignment: CDR1 KGHSH and CDR2 LQKENI. Written as DNA, the CDR3 is TGTGCCAGCTCCCCATCTCTTAGTCAACAAGAGACCCAGTACTTC. Its protein is CASSPSLSQQETQYF.